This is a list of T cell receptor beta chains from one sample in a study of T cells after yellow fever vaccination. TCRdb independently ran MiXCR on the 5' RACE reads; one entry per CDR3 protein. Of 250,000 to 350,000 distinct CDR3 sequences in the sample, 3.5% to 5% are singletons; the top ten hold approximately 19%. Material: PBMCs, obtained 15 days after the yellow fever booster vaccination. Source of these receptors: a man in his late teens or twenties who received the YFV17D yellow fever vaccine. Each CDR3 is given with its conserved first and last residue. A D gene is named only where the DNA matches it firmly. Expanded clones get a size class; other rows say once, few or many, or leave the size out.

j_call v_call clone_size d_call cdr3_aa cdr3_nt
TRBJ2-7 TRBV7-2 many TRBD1 CASSPQGVSYEQYF TGTGCCAGCAGCCCCCAGGGGGTCTCCTACGAGCAGTACTTC
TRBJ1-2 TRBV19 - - CASSWPGHGYTF TGTGCCAGTAGTTGGCCGGGGCACGGCTACACCTTC
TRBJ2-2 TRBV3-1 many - CASSPTVSTNTGELFF TGTGCCAGCAGTCCGACCGTGTCCACGAACACCGGGGAGCTGTTTTTT
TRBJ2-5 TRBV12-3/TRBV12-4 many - CASSLHRVETQYF TGTGCCAGCAGTTTGCACAGGGTGGAGACCCAGTACTTC
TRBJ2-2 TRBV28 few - CASSSWGTNTGELFF TGTGCCAGCAGTTCGTGGGGGACGAACACCGGGGAGCTGTTTTTT
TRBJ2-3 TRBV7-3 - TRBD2 CASSLGLAGTLPSADTQYF TGTGCCAGCAGCCTGGGACTAGCGGGGACACTACCTTCCGCAGATACGCAGTATTTT
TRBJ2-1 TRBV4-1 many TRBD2 CASSQDQVRGGYNEQFF TGCGCCAGCAGCCAAGATCAAGTGCGGGGGGGCTACAATGAGCAGTTCTTC
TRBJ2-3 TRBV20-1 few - CSAPRGVTDTQYF TGCAGTGCCCCTAGGGGGGTCACAGATACGCAGTATTTT
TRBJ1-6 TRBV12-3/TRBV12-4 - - CASSSYGGGLSYNSPLHF TGTGCCAGCAGTTCCTATGGGGGTGGATTGTCCTATAATTCACCCCTCCACTTT
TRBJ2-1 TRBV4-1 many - CASSQTRWDNEQFF TGCGCCAGCAGCCAGACCCGGTGGGACAATGAGCAGTTCTTC
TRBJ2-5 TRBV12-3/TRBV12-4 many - CASSIGTGVETQYF TGTGCCAGCAGTATCGGGACGGGTGTAGAGACCCAGTACTTC
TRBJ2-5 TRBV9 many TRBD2 CASSVASLAGGLGETQYF TGTGCCAGCAGCGTAGCTTCTCTAGCGGGGGGCCTCGGAGAGACCCAGTACTTC
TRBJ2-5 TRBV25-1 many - CASSGDSGAQETQYF TGTGCCAGCAGTGGGGATAGCGGCGCACAAGAGACCCAGTACTTC
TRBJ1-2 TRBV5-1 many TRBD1 CASSGRTGVDGYTF TGCGCCAGCAGCGGAAGGACAGGAGTGGATGGCTACACCTTC
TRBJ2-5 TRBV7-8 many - CASRFTWQGGQETQYF TGTGCCAGCAGGTTTACTTGGCAGGGTGGTCAAGAGACCCAGTACTTC
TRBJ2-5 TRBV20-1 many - CSARDGMVGETQYF TGCAGTGCTAGAGATGGTATGGTTGGAGAGACCCAGTACTTC
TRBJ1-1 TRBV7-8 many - CASSLAGRSEAFF TGTGCCAGCAGCTTAGCAGGGCGGAGTGAAGCTTTCTTT
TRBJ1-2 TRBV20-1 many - CSARDNVGNGYTF TGCAGTGCTAGAGATAACGTGGGGAATGGCTACACCTTC
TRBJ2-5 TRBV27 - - CASSFEGGRQETQYF TGTGCCAGCAGTTTCGAGGGGGGACGACAAGAGACCCAGTACTTC
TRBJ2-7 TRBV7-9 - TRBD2 CASSPPGGGAYSYEQYF TGTGCCAGCAGCCCCCCGGGGGGGGGGGCCTACTCCTACGAGCAGTACTTC
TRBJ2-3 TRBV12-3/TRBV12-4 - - CASSPDSRAERTDTQYF TGTGCCAGCAGTCCCGACAGCCGGGCAGAGCGCACAGATACGCAGTATTTT
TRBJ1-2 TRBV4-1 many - CASSQVGGPGYGYTF TGCGCCAGCAGCCAAGTTGGGGGCCCAGGCTATGGCTACACCTTC
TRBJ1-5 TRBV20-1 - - CSASRQYSNQPQHF TGCAGTGCTAGTAGGCAATATAGCAATCAGCCCCAGCATTTT
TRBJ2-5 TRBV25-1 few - CASSELTEETQYF TGTGCCAGCAGTGAATTAACGGAAGAGACCCAGTACTTC
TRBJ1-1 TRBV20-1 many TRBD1 CSARGQGAVAFF TGCAGTGCTAGAGGGCAGGGGGCCGTGGCTTTCTTT
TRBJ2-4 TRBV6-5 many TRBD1 CASSYSETGSIQYF TGTGCCAGCAGTTACTCTGAGACAGGGAGTATTCAGTACTTC
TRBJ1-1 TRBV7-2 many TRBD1 CASSSAGTGVNTEAFF TGTGCCAGCAGCTCCGCCGGGACAGGGGTAAACACTGAAGCTTTCTTT
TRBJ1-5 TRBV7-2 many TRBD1 CASSLDRGNQPQHF TGTGCCAGCAGCCTGGACAGGGGCAATCAGCCCCAGCATTTT
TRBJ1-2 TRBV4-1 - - CASSQDRTGPSYRTF TGCGCCAGCAGCCAAGATCGGACGGGGCCCTCTTACCGTACCTTC
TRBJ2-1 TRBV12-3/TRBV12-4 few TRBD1 CASSTRQGFPVF TGTGCCAGCAGTACCCGACAGGGATTTCCAGTCTTC
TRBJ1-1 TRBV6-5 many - CASRFGSNTEAFF TGTGCCAGCAGGTTCGGGTCGAACACTGAAGCTTTCTTT
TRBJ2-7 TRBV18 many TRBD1 CASSPQGDEQYF TGTGCCAGCTCACCCCAGGGGGACGAGCAGTACTTC
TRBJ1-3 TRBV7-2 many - CASSSGRRNTIYF TGTGCCAGCAGCTCGGGACGGAGAAACACCATATATTTT
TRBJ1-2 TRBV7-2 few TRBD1 CASSLQPQGANYGYTF TGTGCCAGCAGCCTCCAGCCCCAGGGGGCCAACTATGGCTACACCTTC
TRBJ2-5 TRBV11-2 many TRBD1 CASRTAGGEQETQYF TGTGCCAGCAGGACTGCAGGGGGTGAACAAGAGACCCAGTACTTC
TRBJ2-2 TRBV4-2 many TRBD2 CASSQTGGGELFF TGTGCCAGCAGCCAGACGGGGGGCGGGGAGCTGTTTTTT
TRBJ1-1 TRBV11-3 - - CASSLGHSPGNTEAFF TGTGCCAGCAGCCTAGGACACTCACCCGGGAACACTGAAGCTTTCTTT
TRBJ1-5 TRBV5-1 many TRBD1 CASSFSGTGNQPQHF TGCGCCAGCAGCTTCTCCGGGACAGGCAATCAGCCCCAGCATTTT
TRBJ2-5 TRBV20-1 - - CSVPRRIETQYF TGCAGTGTTCCGAGACGAATAGAGACCCAGTACTTC
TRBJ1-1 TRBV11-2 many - CASSFSLSPAFF TGTGCCAGCAGCTTTTCCCTATCGCCGGCTTTCTTT
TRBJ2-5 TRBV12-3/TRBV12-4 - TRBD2 CASRGTSGAGTQYF TGTGCCAGCAGAGGGACTAGCGGGGCGGGGACCCAGTACTTC
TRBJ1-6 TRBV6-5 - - CASSTTGQSYNSPLHF TGTGCCAGCAGTACCACTGGACAAAGCTATAATTCACCCCTCCACTTT
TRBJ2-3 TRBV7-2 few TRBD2 CASRDLSGGASDTQYF TGTGCCAGCAGAGACCTTAGCGGGGGGGCCTCGGATACGCAGTATTTT
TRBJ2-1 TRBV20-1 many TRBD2 CSSPRGGYDNEQFF TGCAGTTCCCCACGGGGGGGTTATGACAATGAGCAGTTCTTC
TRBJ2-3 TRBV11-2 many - CASSLSYGTDTQYF TGTGCCAGCAGCTTAAGCTACGGCACAGATACGCAGTATTTT
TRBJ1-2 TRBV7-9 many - CASSPRRDTLPYGYTF TGTGCCAGCAGCCCGCGTAGGGATACACTACCTTATGGCTACACCTTC
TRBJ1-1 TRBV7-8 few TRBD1 CASQGQLNTEAFF TGTGCCAGCCAGGGACAGTTGAACACTGAAGCTTTCTTT
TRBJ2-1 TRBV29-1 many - CSVDWTPTTIEQFF TGCAGCGTTGATTGGACTCCAACCACCATTGAGCAGTTCTTC
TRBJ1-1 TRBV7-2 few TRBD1 CASSLGRGNEAFF TGTGCCAGCAGCTTAGGCAGGGGGAATGAAGCTTTCTTT
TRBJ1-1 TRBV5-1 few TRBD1 CASSPGGRGMNTEAFF TGCGCCAGCAGCCCAGGGGGCCGGGGGATGAACACTGAAGCTTTCTTT
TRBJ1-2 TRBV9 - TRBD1 CASSVRGQGWGNYGYTF TGTGCCAGCAGCGTAAGGGGACAGGGTTGGGGGAACTATGGCTACACCTTC
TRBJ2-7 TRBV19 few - CVSLGGGEQYF TGTGTCTCCCTCGGAGGGGGCGAGCAGTACTTC
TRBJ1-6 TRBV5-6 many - CASSPSGNRNGSPLHF TGTGCCAGCAGCCCTTCAGGGAACCGGAACGGTTCACCCCTCCACTTT